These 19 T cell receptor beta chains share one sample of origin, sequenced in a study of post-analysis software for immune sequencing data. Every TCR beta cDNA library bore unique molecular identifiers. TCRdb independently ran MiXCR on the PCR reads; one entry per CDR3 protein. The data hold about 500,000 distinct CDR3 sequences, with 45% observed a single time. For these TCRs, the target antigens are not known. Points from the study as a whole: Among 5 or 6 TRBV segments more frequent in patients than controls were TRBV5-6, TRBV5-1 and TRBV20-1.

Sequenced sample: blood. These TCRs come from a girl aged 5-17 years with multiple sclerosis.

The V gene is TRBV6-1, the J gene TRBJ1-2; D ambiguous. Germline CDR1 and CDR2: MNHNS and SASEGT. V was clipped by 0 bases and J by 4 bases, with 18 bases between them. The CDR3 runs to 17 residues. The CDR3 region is CASSEARERLITYGYTF. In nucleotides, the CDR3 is TGTGCCAGCAGTGAAGCGAGAGAAAGGTTGATCACCTATGGCTACACCTTC.

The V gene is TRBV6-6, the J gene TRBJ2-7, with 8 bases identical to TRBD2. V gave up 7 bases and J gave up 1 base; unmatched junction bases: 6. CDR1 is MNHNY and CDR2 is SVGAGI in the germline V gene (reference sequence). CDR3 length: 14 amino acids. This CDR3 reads CASTGAGESYEQYF. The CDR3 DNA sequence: TGTGCCAGCACCGGAGCGGGAGAGTCCTACGAGCAGTACTTC.

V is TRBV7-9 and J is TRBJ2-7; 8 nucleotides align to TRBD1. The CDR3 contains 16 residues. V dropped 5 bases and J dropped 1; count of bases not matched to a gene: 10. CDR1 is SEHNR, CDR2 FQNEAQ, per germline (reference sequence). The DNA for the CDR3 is TGTGCCAGCAGCCGTGGGACAGGAATTATTTCCTACGAGCAGTACTTC. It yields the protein CASSRGTGIISYEQYF.

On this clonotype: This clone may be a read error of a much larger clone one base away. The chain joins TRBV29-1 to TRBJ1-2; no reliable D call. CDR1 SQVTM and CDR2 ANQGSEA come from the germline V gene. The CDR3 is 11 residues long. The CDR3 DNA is TGCAACGTTGATACCGCCTATGGCTACACCTTC. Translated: CNVDTAYGYTF.

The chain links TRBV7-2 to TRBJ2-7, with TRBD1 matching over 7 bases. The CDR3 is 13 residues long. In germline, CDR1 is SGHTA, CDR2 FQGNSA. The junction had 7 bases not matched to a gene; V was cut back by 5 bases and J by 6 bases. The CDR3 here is CASSPTGAAEQYF. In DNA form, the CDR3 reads TGTGCCAGCAGCCCAACAGGGGCGGCCGAGCAGTACTTC.

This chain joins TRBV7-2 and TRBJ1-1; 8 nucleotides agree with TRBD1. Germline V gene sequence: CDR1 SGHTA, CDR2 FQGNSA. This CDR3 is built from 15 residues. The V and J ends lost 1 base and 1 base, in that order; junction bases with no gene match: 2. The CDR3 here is CASSLGGTGNTEAFF. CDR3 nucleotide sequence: TGTGCCAGCAGCTTAGGCGGGACAGGGAACACTGAAGCTTTCTTT.

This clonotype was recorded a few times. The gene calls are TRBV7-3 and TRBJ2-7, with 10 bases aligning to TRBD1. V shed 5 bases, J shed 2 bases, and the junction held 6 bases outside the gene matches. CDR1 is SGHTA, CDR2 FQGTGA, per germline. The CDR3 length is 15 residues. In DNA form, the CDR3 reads TGTGCCAGCAGCCCAGGACAGGGGGTTCCCTACGAGCAGTACTTC. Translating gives CASSPGQGVPYEQYF.

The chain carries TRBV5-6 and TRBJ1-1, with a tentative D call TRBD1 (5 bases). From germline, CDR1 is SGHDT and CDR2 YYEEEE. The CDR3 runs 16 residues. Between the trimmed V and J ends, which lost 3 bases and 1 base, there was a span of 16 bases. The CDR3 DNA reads TGTGCCAGCAGCTCTCAAATTGTGGGGGAGAACACTGAAGCTTTCTTT. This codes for CASSSQIVGENTEAFF. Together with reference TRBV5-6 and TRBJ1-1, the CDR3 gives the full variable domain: DAGVTQSPTHLIKTRGQQVTLRCSPKSGHDTVSWYQQALGQGPQFIFQYYEEEERQRGNFPDRFSGHQFPNYSSELNVNALLLGDSALYLCASSSQIVGENTEAFFGQGTRLTVV.

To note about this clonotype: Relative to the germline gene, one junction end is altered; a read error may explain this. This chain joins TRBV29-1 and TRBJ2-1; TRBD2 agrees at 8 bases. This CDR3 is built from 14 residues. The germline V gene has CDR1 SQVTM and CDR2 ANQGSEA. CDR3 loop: CNVDFLGLVNEQFF. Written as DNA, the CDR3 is TGCAACGTTGATTTCCTGGGACTAGTCAATGAGCAGTTCTTC.

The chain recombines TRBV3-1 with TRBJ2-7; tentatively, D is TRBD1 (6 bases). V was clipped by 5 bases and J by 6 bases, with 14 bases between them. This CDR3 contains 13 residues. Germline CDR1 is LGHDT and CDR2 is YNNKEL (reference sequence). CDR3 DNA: TGTGCCAGCAGCAGGACAGCTCGGGGCGAGCAGTACTTC. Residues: CASSRTARGEQYF.

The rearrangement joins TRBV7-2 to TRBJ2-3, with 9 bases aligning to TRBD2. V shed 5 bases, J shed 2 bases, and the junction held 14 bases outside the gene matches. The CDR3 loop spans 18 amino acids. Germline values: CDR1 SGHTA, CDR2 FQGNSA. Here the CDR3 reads CASSMRRVTSGYTDTQYF. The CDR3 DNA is TGTGCCAGCAGCATGAGGCGGGTGACTAGCGGATACACAGATACGCAGTATTTT.

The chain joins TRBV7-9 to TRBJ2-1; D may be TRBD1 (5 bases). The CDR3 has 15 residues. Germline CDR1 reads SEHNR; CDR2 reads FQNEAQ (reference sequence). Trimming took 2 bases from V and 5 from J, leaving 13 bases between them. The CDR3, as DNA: TGTGCCAGCAGCTTAAAAGTAGCCAGGGACAATGAGCAGTTCTTC. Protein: CASSLKVARDNEQFF.

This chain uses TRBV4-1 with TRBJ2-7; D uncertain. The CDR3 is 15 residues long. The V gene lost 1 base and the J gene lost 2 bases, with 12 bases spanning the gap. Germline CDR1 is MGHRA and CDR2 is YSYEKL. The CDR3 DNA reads TGCGCCAGCAGCCAAGTCGGACGGAACACCTACGAGCAGTACTTC. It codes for CASSQVGRNTYEQYF.

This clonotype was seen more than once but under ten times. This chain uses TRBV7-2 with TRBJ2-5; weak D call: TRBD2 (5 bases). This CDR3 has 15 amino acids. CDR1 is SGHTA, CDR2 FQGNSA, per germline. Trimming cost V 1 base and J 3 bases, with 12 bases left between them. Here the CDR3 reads CASSLVPAAKETQYF. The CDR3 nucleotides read TGTGCCAGCAGCTTAGTTCCAGCGGCTAAAGAGACCCAGTACTTC.

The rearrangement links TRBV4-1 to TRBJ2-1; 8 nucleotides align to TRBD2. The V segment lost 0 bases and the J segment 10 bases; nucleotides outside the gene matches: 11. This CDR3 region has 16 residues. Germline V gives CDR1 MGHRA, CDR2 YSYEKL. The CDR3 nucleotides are TGCGCCAGCAGCCAAGAACTAGCGGTTGGGGTATTCGAGCAGTTCTTC. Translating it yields CASSQELAVGVFEQFF.

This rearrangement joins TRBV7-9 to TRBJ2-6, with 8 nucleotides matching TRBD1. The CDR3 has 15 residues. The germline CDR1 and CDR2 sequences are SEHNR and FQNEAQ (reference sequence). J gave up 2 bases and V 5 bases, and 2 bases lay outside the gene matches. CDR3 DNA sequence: TGTGCCAGCAGCGACAGGGGAACTGGGGCCAACGTCCTGACTTTC. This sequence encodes CASSDRGTGANVLTF.

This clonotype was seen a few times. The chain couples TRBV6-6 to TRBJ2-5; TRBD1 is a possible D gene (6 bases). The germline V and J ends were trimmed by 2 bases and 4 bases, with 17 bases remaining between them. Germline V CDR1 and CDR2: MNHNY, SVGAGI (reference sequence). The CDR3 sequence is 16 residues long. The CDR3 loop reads CASSYRAGEYSETQYF. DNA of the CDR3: TGTGCCAGCAGTTACCGTGCAGGGGAATATTCAGAGACCCAGTACTTC.

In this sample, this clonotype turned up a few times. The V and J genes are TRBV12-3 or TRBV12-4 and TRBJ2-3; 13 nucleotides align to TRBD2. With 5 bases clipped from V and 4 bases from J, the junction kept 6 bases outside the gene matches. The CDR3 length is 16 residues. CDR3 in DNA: TGTGCCAGCAGTCATAGGACTAGCGGGAGTGCAGATACGCAGTATTTT. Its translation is CASSHRTSGSADTQYF.

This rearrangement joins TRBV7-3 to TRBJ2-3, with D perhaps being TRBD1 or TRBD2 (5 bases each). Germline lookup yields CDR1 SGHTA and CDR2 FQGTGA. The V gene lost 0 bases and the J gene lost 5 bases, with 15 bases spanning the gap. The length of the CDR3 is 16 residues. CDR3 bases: TGTGCCAGCAGCTTAACGGGACGGCCCGGCTTAGATACGCAGTATTTT. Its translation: CASSLTGRPGLDTQYF.